These 29 T cell receptor beta chains came from one sample sequenced in a study of CD8 T cells in ankylosing spondylitis. Using its own MiXCR run on the 5' RACE reads, TCRdb lists one record per CDR3 protein. The data show 250,000 to 350,000 distinct CDR3 sequences, around 21% seen once. The sample was blood, either unsorted or a sorted T cell fraction (not recorded which). These receptor sequences come from a female donor with ankylosing spondylitis or in good health (not recorded which).

Only a few counts were recorded for this clonotype. This rearrangement joins TRBV7-9 to TRBJ1-2, with 8 bases matching TRBD1. V shed 2 bases and J 6 bases; nucleotides not matched to a gene: 8. Germline V CDR1 and CDR2: SEHNR, FQNEAQ (reference sequence). The CDR3 loop spans 15 amino acids. CDR3 DNA: TGTGCCAGCAGCTTAACTCTGGACAGGGTCCATGGCTACACCTTC. Protein: CASSLTLDRVHGYTF.

J is TRBJ1-1 and V is TRBV7-2; D is uncertain. Per germline, CDR1 SGHTA and CDR2 FQGNSA. The V gene lost 8 bases and the J gene lost 1 base, with 14 bases spanning the gap. This CDR3 region has 14 residues. CDR3 DNA: TGTGCCAGCGCAACAGACCGATGGAACACTGAAGCTTTCTTT. It yields the protein CASATDRWNTEAFF.

About this clonotype itself: This clone may be a read error of a much larger clone one base away. The rearrangement joins TRBV29-1 to TRBJ2-1; D ambiguous. CDR3 length: 13 residues. Germline lookup yields CDR1 SQVTM and CDR2 ANQGSEA. Trimming removed 6 bases at V and 8 bases at J, with 17 bases between. CDR3 bases: TGCAGCGTCGAACTCGGTCACACGGATGAGCAGTTCTTC. As protein: CSVELGHTDEQFF.

This clonotype was seen just once. The chain's CDR3 is CASSTSRGYQQYF. CDR3 nucleotides: TGCGCCAGCAGTACGAGTCGAGGGTACCAGCAGTACTTC. The V gene is TRBV5-1, the J gene TRBJ2-7; TRBD2 is a possible D gene (5 bases). CDR1 is SGHRS and CDR2 is YFSETQ in the germline V gene. CDR3 size: 13 residues. V was shortened by 5 bases and J by 8 bases, with 17 bases between the two germline ends. The entire variable domain, with the rest obtained from reference TRBV5-1 and TRBJ2-7, is as follows: KAGVTQTPRYLIKTRGQQVTLSCSPISGHRSVSWYQQTPGQGLQFLFEYFSETQRNKGNFPGRFSGRQFSNSRSEMNVSTLELGDSALYLCASSTSRGYQQYFGPGTRLTVT.

The V and J genes are TRBV20-1 and TRBJ1-4, with no clear D. CDR3 length: 16 amino acids. Germline values: CDR1 DFQATT, CDR2 SNEGSKA (reference sequence). The V and J ends lost 6 bases and 0 bases respectively, with 17 bases between them. The CDR3 loop is CSARPRIPATNEKLFF. The DNA of the CDR3 is TGCAGTGCCCGCCCACGGATACCTGCAACTAATGAAAAACTGTTTTTT.

Here the CDR3 DNA reads TGTGCCAGCCCAATCACCCTCGAGCAGTACTTC. Residues: CASPITLEQYF. The rearrangement links TRBV28 to TRBJ2-7; D call uncertain. V lost 8 bases and J 6 bases, leaving 11 bases between the germline ends. The germline V gene encodes CDR1 MDHEN and CDR2 SYDVKM. The CDR3 is made up of 11 amino acids.

The V call is TRBV7-2, the J call TRBJ2-1; 11 bases align to TRBD1. J lost 13 bases, V lost 0 bases, and 2 bases had no gene match. The length of the CDR3 is 13 residues. CDR1 is SGHTA and CDR2 is FQGNSA in the germline V gene. CDR3 DNA: TGTGCCAGCAGCTTAGCCGGACAGGGGGCTCAGTTCTTC. This codes for CASSLAGQGAQFF.

A few counts support this clonotype. CDR3 coding DNA: TGTGCCATCAGAGCCGGGACAGGGTTTTTGCAAGAGACCCAGTACTTC. Residues: CAIRAGTGFLQETQYF. This chain uses TRBV10-3 with TRBJ2-5, with 9 positions matching TRBD1. The CDR3 has 16 residues. CDR1 ENHRY and CDR2 SYGVKD come from the germline V gene. J gave up 2 bases and V 6 bases, and 10 bases lay outside the gene matches.

This clonotype was found a few times. The J gene is TRBJ2-3, the V gene TRBV5-1; TRBD2 aligns across 8 bases. The V gene's germline CDR1 is SGHRS and CDR2 YFSETQ. CDR3 length equals 13 residues. V shed 1 base and J 10 bases; nucleotides not matched to a gene: 5. CDR3 region: CASSLYSGRPQYF. CDR3 coding DNA: TGCGCCAGCAGCTTGTACAGCGGGAGACCGCAGTATTTT.

The gene calls are TRBV20-1 and TRBJ1-4; D is unclear. CDR1 and CDR2 (germline): DFQATT, SNEGSKA (reference sequence). The ends were cut back, 0 bases at V and 11 bases at J, with 13 bases in the middle. The CDR3 sequence is 13 residues long. This chain's CDR3 is CSARDGQAGKLFF. For the CDR3, the DNA is TGCAGTGCTAGAGATGGGCAGGCTGGGAAACTGTTTTTT.

The CDR3 DNA follows: TGCGCCAGCAGCCAATTCCTGGGACTAGTGAGTTTCTACGAGCAGTACTTC. This sequence encodes CASSQFLGLVSFYEQYF. The chain has TRBV4-1 and TRBJ2-7; 8 bases are shared with TRBD2. CDR1 and CDR2 (germline): MGHRA, YSYEKL. With V trimmed by 2 bases and J by 3 bases, 12 bases remained unmatched. The CDR3 sequence is 17 residues long.

A few counts support this clonotype. The chain links TRBV20-1 to TRBJ1-4; a weak D match, TRBD1 (5 bases). This CDR3 region has 11 residues. V was trimmed by 4 bases and J by 7 bases, leaving 7 bases between them. Germline V gives CDR1 DFQATT, CDR2 SNEGSKA (reference sequence). CDR3 in DNA: TGCAGTGCTACAGGGAGTGAAAAACTGTTTTTT. This sequence encodes CSATGSEKLFF.

This clonotype has just one count. V gene TRBV5-1 combines with J gene TRBJ2-1; 7 bases are shared with TRBD2. The V gene end was trimmed by 0 bases and the J gene end by 2 bases; junction bases not matched to a gene: 5. CDR3 size: 16 residues. Germline V gene lookup returns CDR1 SGHRS and CDR2 YFSETQ. CDR3 DNA sequence: TGCGCCAGCAGCTTGGAGGCGGGAGATCCCTACAATGAGCAGTTCTTC. It encodes CASSLEAGDPYNEQFF. Variable domain in full (rest from reference TRBV5-1 and TRBJ2-1): KAGVTQTPRYLIKTRGQQVTLSCSPISGHRSVSWYQQTPGQGLQFLFEYFSETQRNKGNFPGRFSGRQFSNSRSEMNVSTLELGDSALYLCASSLEAGDPYNEQFFGPGTRLTVL.

The chain employs TRBV7-2 and TRBJ2-5; 8 bases are a match to TRBD2. This CDR3 contains 14 residues. Germline V gives CDR1 SGHTA, CDR2 FQGNSA. V shed 2 bases, J shed 5 bases, and the junction held 4 bases outside the gene matches. The CDR3: CASSLSGSPETQYF. CDR3 coding DNA: TGTGCCAGCAGCTTAAGCGGGAGCCCGGAGACCCAGTACTTC.

The chain recombines TRBV11-2 with TRBJ2-2; TRBD2 might be the D (6 bases). From germline, CDR1 is SGHAT and CDR2 FQNNGV. With 5 bases removed from V and 1 base from J, the gap between germline ends came to 11 bases. The CDR3 totals 15 residues. This CDR3 reads CASSRGTLNTGELFF. DNA for the CDR3: TGTGCCAGCAGCCGCGGGACTCTGAACACCGGGGAGCTGTTTTTT.

The gene calls are TRBV20-1 and TRBJ2-7, with TRBD1 as a possible D gene (6 bases). CDR1 DFQATT and CDR2 SNEGSKA come from the germline V gene (reference sequence). This CDR3 has 12 amino acids. V was shortened by 6 bases and J by 0 bases, with 9 bases between the two germline ends. The CDR3 here is CSAGDNSYEQYF. CDR3 coding DNA: TGCAGTGCGGGGGACAACTCCTACGAGCAGTACTTC.

The chain links TRBV18 to TRBJ2-5; 9 bases agree with TRBD1. V was pared by 6 bases and J by 2 bases, with 1 base of the junction left unmatched. Germline V gene lookup returns CDR1 KGHSH and CDR2 LQKENI. This CDR3 is built from 13 residues. The CDR3 DNA reads as TGTGCCAGCTCGGGACAGGGACAAGAGACCCAGTACTTC. This sequence encodes CASSGQGQETQYF.

The chain is built from TRBV5-5 and TRBJ2-1; weak D call: TRBD2 (5 bases). Germline assignment: CDR1 SGHKS and CDR2 YYEKEE (reference sequence). Trimming left V 0 bases short and J 5 bases short, with 12 bases between. The CDR3 has 15 amino acids. The CDR3 nucleotides read TGTGCCAGCAGCTTGGCGATCCTAGCCCACAATGAGCAGTTCTTC. Protein: CASSLAILAHNEQFF.

This clonotype was detected many times. The chain combines TRBV6-1 with TRBJ2-7; 8 bases line up with TRBD1. The V gene's germline CDR1 is MNHNS and CDR2 SASEGT. V gave up 6 bases and J gave up 4 bases; unmatched junction bases: 11. This CDR3 contains 15 residues. The CDR3 sequence is CASRSLGQGAYEQYF. The DNA for the CDR3 is TGTGCCAGCAGATCTCTGGGGCAGGGGGCATACGAGCAGTACTTC.

The sample holds one count of this clonotype. V is TRBV7-8 and J is TRBJ2-1, with D uncertain. The CDR3 runs 13 residues. V was clipped by 5 bases and J by 6 bases, with 11 bases between them. From germline, CDR1 is SGHVS and CDR2 FQNEAQ. In DNA form, the CDR3 reads TGTGCCAGCAGCCCGCGGTTTATCAATGAGCAGTTCTTC. As protein: CASSPRFINEQFF.

Remarks on this clonotype: At one end, the junction sequence differs from germline, possibly due to a read error. CDR3 region: CASSLEAGLAGSGDF. The CDR3 DNA is TGTGCCAGCAGCTTGGAAGCGGGACTAGCGGGAAGTGGAGACTTC. V is TRBV7-2 and J is TRBJ2-4, with 13 bases aligning to TRBD2. This CDR3 is built from 15 residues. Germline V CDR1 and CDR2: SGHTA, FQGNSA.

This clonotype was picked up a small number of times. The chain uses TRBV9 and TRBJ2-2; D not resolved. The V gene's germline CDR1 is SGDLS and CDR2 YYNGEE. Trimming removed 1 base at V and 3 bases at J, with 4 bases between. The CDR3 runs 13 residues. CDR3 amino acids: CASSVKDTGELFF. CDR3 DNA: TGTGCCAGCAGCGTAAAGGACACCGGGGAGCTGTTTTTT.

This clonotype was observed at least ten times. V and J are TRBV29-1 and TRBJ1-4, with a possible D match to TRBD1 (5 bases). CDR1 SQVTM and CDR2 ANQGSEA come from the germline V gene. CDR3 length: 13 amino acids. With 7 bases removed from V and 5 bases from J, the gap between germline ends came to 14 bases. CDR3 amino acids: CSAIPTANEKLFF. The CDR3, as DNA: TGCAGCGCTATACCGACAGCAAATGAAAAACTGTTTTTT. Complete variable domain (other parts from reference TRBV29-1 and TRBJ1-4): SAVISQKPSRDICQRGTSLTIQCQVDSQVTMMFWYRQQPGQSLTLIATANQGSEATYESGFVIDKFPISRPNLTFSTLTVSNMSPEDSSIYLCSAIPTANEKLFFGSGTQLSVL.

CDR3 DNA: TGCGCCAGTTCAACAGGGGAACGGAACACTGAAGCTTTCTTT. Its translation is CASSTGERNTEAFF. The chain carries TRBV5-1 and TRBJ1-1; 7 positions agree with TRBD1. Germline V gene sequence: CDR1 SGHRS, CDR2 YFSETQ. V lost 8 bases and J lost 1; bases outside the gene matches: 8. The CDR3 has 14 residues. The full variable domain, with the rest looked up from reference TRBV5-1 and TRBJ1-1, is KAGVTQTPRYLIKTRGQQVTLSCSPISGHRSVSWYQQTPGQGLQFLFEYFSETQRNKGNFPGRFSGRQFSNSRSEMNVSTLELGDSALYLCASSTGERNTEAFFGQGTRLTVV.

The chain combines TRBV6-1 with TRBJ2-7; 8 nucleotides line up with TRBD1. The germline CDR1 and CDR2 sequences are MNHNS and SASEGT. The CDR3 covers 14 residues. The trim removed 10 bases at V and 1 base at J, leaving 9 bases unmatched. In DNA form, the CDR3 reads TGTGCCACCGGCCGGGACAGGACTTCCTACGAGCAGTACTTC. Translated: CATGRDRTSYEQYF.

This clonotype has more than one count but fewer than ten. The CDR3 is CSARTPWQRSTDTQYF. CDR3 in DNA: TGCAGTGCTAGGACCCCCTGGCAGCGGAGCACAGATACGCAGTATTTT. The J gene is TRBJ2-3, the V gene TRBV20-1, with D maybe TRBD2 (5 bases). Germline loops: CDR1 DFQATT, CDR2 SNEGSKA (reference sequence). V lost 3 bases and J 0 bases, leaving 16 bases between the germline ends. The length of the CDR3 is 16 residues.

The genes are TRBV30 and TRBJ2-1, with D maybe TRBD2 (5 bases). Per the germline V gene, CDR1 is GTSNPN and CDR2 is SVGIG (reference sequence). Trimming removed 7 bases at V and 9 bases at J, with 16 bases between. The CDR3 extends over 12 amino acids. For the CDR3, the DNA is TGTGCCTCCCGGGGAGCGCAAGTTGAGCAGTTCTTC. Encoded protein: CASRGAQVEQFF.

In its sample, this clonotype was seen a few times. This chain links TRBV10-3 with TRBJ2-7; 10 bases fit TRBD1. Losses at the gene ends were 4 bases for V and 8 bases for J; bases not matched to a gene: 5. CDR1 is ENHRY, CDR2 SYGVKD, per germline. This CDR3 region has 13 residues. CDR3 in DNA: TGTGCCATCAGTGGGACAGGGGGTGAAAAGCAGTACTTC. Protein: CAISGTGGEKQYF.

This clonotype was observed a handful of times. V is TRBV30 and J is TRBJ1-6; perhaps TRBD1 as D (5 bases). This CDR3 is built from 19 residues. The germline CDR1 and CDR2 sequences are GTSNPN and SVGIG (reference sequence). Trimming shortened V by 2 bases and J by 10 bases, and 30 bases separated the two germline ends. The CDR3 DNA sequence: TGTGCCTGGAGTCCCCATCCAGGGTACCAGGGTCGGAATGAATCACCCCTCCACTTT. The encoded protein is CAWSPHPGYQGRNESPLHF.